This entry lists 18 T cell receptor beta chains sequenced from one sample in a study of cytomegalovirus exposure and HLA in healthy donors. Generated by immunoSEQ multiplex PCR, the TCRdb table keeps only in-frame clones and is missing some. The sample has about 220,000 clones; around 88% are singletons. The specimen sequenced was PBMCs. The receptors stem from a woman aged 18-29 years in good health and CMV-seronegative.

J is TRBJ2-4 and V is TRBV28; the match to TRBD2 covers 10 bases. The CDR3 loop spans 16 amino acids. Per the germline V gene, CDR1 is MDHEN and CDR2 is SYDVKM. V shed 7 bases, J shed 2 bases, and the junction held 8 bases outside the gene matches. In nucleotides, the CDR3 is TGTGCCAGCATGTTAGCGGGAGGTAGGACCAAAAACATTCAGTACTTC. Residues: CASMLAGGRTKNIQYF. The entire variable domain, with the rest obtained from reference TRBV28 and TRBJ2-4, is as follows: DVKVTQSSRYLVKRTGEKVFLECVQDMDHENMFWYRQDPGLGLRLIYFSYDVKMKEKGDIPEGYSVSREKKERFSLILESASTNQTSMYLCASMLAGGRTKNIQYFGAGTRLSVL.

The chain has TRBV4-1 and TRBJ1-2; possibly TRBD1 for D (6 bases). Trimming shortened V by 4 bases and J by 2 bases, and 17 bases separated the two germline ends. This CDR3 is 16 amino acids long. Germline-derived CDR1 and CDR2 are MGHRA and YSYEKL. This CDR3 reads CASSPVPRQANYGYTF. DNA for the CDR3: TGCGCCAGCAGCCCCGTTCCCCGACAGGCAAACTATGGCTACACCTTC.

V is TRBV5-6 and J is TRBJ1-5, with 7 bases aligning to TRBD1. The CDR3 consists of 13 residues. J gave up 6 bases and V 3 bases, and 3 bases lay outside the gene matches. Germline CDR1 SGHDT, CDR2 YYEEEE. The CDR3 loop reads CASSYQGVQPQHF. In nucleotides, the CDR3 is TGTGCCAGCAGCTACCAGGGGGTTCAGCCCCAGCATTTT.

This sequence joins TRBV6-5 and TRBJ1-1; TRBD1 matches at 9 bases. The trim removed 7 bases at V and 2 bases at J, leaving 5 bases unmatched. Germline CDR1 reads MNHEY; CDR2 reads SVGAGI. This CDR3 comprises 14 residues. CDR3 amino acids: CASMMGQGNTEAFF. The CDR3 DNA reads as TGTGCCAGCATGATGGGACAGGGAAACACTGAAGCTTTCTTT.

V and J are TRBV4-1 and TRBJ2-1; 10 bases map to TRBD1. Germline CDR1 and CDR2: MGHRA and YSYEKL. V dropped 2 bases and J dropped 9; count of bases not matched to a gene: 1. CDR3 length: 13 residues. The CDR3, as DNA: TGCGCCAGCAGCCAAAGGACAGGGGGTGAGCAGTTCTTC. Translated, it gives CASSQRTGGEQFF.

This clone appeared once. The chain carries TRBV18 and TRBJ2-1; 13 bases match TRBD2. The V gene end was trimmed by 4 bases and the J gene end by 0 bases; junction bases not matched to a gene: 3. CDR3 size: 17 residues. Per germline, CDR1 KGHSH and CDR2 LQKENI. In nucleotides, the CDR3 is TGTGCCAGCTCACTCAGGACTAGCGGGAGCTCCTACAATGAGCAGTTCTTC. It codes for CASSLRTSGSSYNEQFF.

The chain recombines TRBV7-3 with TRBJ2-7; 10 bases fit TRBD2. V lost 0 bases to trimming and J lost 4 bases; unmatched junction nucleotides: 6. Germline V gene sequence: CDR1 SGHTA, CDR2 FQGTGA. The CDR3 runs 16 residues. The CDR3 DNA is TGTGCCAGCAGCTTAACGCGAGCGGGAGGGCGTTACGAGCAGTACTTC. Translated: CASSLTRAGGRYEQYF.

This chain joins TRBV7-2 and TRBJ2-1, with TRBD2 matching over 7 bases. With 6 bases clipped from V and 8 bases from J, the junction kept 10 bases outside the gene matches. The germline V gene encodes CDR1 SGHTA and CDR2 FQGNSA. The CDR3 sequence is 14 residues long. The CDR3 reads CASSINRLAHEQFF. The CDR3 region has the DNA TGTGCCAGCAGTATTAATCGACTAGCCCATGAGCAGTTCTTC.

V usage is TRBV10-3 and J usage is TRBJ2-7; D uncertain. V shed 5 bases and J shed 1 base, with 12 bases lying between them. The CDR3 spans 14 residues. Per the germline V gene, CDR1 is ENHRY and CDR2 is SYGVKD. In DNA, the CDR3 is TGTGCCATCAGTTCCCCGGGTGGATCCTACGAGCAGTACTTC. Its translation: CAISSPGGSYEQYF.

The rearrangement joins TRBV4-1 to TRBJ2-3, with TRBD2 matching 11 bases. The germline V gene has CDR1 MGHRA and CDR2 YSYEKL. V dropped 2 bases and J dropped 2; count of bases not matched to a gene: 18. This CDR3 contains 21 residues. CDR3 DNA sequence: TGCGCCAGCAGCCAATTAGGGCCGGGACTAGCGGAAGGGGCGGACACAGATACGCAGTATTTT. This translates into CASSQLGPGLAEGADTDTQYF.

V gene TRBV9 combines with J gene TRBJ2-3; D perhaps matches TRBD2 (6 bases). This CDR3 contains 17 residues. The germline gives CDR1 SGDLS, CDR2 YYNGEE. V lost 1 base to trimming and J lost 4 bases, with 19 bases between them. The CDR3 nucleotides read TGTGCCAGCAGCGTACCGGGGGAAGGGGTGGAGGCAGATACGCAGTATTTT. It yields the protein CASSVPGEGVEADTQYF.

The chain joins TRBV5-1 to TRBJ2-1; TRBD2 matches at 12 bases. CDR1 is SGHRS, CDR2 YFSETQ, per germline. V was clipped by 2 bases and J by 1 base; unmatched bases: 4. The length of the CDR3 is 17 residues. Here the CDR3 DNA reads TGCGCCAGCAGCTTTACTAGCGGGAGGCAATCCTACAATGAGCAGTTCTTC. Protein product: CASSFTSGRQSYNEQFF.

The CDR3 is CASSLEQGAPEAFF. The DNA of the CDR3 is TGTGCCAGCAGCTTAGAACAGGGCGCGCCTGAAGCTTTCTTT. The chain combines TRBV7-2 with TRBJ1-1; a possible D gene is TRBD1 (6 bases). This CDR3 is built from 14 residues. Germline CDR1 is SGHTA and CDR2 is FQGNSA. V was shortened by 1 base and J by 6 bases, with 12 bases between the two germline ends.

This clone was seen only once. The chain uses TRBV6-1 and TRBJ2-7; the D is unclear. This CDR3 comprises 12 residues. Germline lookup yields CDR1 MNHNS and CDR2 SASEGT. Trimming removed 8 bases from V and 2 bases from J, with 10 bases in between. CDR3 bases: TGTGCCAGCGACCGAACTACCTACGAGCAGTACTTC. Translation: CASDRTTYEQYF.

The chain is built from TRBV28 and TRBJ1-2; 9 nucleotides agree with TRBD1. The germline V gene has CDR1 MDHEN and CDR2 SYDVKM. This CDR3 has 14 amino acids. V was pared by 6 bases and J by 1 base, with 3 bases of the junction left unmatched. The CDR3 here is CASRGTGSNYGYTF. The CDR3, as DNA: TGTGCCAGCAGAGGGACAGGGAGTAACTATGGCTACACCTTC.

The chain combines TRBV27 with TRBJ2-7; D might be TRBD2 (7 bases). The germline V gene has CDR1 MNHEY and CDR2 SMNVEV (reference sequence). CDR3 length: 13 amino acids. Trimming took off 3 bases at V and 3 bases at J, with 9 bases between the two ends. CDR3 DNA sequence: TGTGCCAGCAGTTTGGGAGGGGGCTACGAGCAGTACTTC. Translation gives CASSLGGGYEQYF.

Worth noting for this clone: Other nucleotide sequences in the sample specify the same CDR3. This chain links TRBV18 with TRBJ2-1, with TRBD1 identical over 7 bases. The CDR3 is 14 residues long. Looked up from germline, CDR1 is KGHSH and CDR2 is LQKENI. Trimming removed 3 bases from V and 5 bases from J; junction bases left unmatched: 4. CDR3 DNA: TGTGCCAGCTCACCTCTCGACAGGGACAATGAGCAGTTCTTC. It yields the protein CASSPLDRDNEQFF. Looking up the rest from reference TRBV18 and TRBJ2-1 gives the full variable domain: NAGVMQNPRHLVRRRGQEARLRCSPMKGHSHVYWYRQLPEEGLKFMVYLQKENIIDESGMPKERFSAEFPKEGPSILRIQQVVRGDSAAYFCASSPLDRDNEQFFGPGTRLTVL.

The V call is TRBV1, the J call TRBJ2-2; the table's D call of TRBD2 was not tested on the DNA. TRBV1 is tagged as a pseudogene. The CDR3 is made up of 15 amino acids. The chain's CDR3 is CTSSGSGRGTGELFF. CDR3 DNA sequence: TGCACCAGCAGCGGTAGCGGGAGAGGCACCGGGGAGCTGTTTTTT.